The table lists the clone carrying this TCR beta chain with a count of one. The data were obtained in a study of CD8 T cells in Susac syndrome. Sequencing of TCR beta was undertaken in CD8+ and CD4+ T cells derived from blood. CDR1 and CDR2 (germline): MNHEY, SMNVEV (reference sequence). V trimming: 6 bases; J trimming: 6 bases; junction bases outside the gene matches: 8. The CDR3 totals 14 residues. When the RNA was reverse transcribed, random hexamers were used with an input of about 0.45 to 1 ug. Multiplex PCR with immunoSEQ amplified the TCR beta CDR3 across 54 Vbeta and 13 Jbeta. TCRdb independently ran MiXCR on the immunoSEQ multiplex PCR reads; one entry per CDR3 protein. The sample shows more than 95,000 distinct CDR3 sequences, approximately 93% of them seen only once.

This chain connects TRBV27 to TRBJ1-2, with 9 bases matching TRBD1. The sample comprised CD8+ T cells from PBMCs. This TCR derives from a human donor with multiple sclerosis. CDR3 sequence: CASSLGTGFDGYTF. In nucleotides, the CDR3 is TGTGCCAGCAGCCTTGGGACAGGGTTCGATGGCTACACCTTC.